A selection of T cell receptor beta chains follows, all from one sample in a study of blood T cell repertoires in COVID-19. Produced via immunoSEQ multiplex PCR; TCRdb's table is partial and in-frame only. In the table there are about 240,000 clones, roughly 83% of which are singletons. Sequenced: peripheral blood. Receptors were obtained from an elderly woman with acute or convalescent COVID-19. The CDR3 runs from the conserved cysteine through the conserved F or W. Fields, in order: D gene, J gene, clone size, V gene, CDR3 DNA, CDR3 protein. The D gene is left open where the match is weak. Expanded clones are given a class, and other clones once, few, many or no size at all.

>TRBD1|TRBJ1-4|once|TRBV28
TGTGCCAGCACCCCTCGGACAGGCGCAACTAATGAAAAACTGTTTTTT
CASTPRTGATNEKLFF
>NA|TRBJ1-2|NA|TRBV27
TGTGCCAGCAGTTGGCTCGGGGGGCCCTATGGCTACACCTTC
CASSWLGGPYGYTF
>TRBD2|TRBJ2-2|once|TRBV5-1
TGCGCCAGCAGCTTGGTTAGCGGGGGGGCCGGGGAGCTGTTTTTT
CASSLVSGGAGELFF
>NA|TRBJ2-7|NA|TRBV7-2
TGTGCCAGCACGCCGAGAAACGAGCAGTACTTC
CASTPRNEQYF
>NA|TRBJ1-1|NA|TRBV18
TGTGCCAGCTCACCAAAAGAACAGGGAGGGCACATGAACACTGAAGCTTTCTTT
CASSPKEQGGHMNTEAFF
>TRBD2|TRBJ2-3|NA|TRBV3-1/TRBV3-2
TGTGCCAGCAGCCCTCTCGCGGGGGAGATCACAGATACGCAGTATTTT
CASSPLAGEITDTQYF
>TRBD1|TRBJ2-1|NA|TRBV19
TGTGCCAGTAGTAGGACAGGGGCCCCCAATGAGCAGTTCTTC
CASSRTGAPNEQFF
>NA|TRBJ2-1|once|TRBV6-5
TGTGCCAGCAGTTCCGTCGGCAATGAGCAGTTCTTC
CASSSVGNEQFF
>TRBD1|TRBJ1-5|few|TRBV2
TGTGCCAGCAGAGGGACAGGGTTCAGCAATCAGCCCCAGCATTTT
CASRGTGFSNQPQHF
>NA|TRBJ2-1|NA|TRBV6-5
TGTGCCAGCAATACTACTCCTCGGGGCAATGAGCAGTTCTTC
CASNTTPRGNEQFF
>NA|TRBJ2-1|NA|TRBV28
TGTGCCAGCAGTTTGGGTCAGGCTACCTACAATGAGCAGTTCTTC
CASSLGQATYNEQFF
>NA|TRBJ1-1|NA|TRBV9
TGTGCCAGCAGCGGCGGGGCTGAAGCTTTCTTT
CASSGGAEAFF
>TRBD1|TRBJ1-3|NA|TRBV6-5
TGTGCCAGCAGTCCACGGGACAGGGCCGGTAGCACCATATATTTT
CASSPRDRAGSTIYF
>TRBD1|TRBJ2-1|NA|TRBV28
TGTGCCAGCAGTTTATTCCCCGGGACAGGGGACAATGAGCAGTTCTTC
CASSLFPGTGDNEQFF
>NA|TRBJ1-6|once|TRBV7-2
TGTGCCAGCAGCGGTACAGGGAAGGGGAATTCACCCCTCCACTTT
CASSGTGKGNSPLHF
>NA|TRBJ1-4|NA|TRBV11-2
TGTGCCAGCAGCCCTCCGACAGGCGACGGTGAAAAACTGTTTTTT
CASSPPTGDGEKLFF
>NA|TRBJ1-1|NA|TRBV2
TGTGCCAGCAGTGGCGAGGGTCAAAACCCTGAAGCTTTCTTT
CASSGEGQNPEAFF
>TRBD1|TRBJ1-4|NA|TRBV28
TGTGCCAGCAGTTCGTGGACAGGGGGAGGGGAAAAACTGTTTTTT
CASSSWTGGGEKLFF
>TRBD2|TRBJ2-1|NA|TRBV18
TGTGCCAGCTCACTAATTCCGGGGGGTGAGCAGTTCTTC
CASSLIPGGEQFF
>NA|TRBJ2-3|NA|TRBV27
TGTGCCAGCAGTCCACCGGGACTTCTACGCACAGATACGCAGTATTTT
CASSPPGLLRTDTQYF
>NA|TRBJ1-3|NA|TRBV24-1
TGTGCCCCTCTGGGGCCCCCGGGCTCTGGAAACACCATATATTTT
CAPLGPPGSGNTIYF
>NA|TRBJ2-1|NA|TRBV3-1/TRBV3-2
TGTGCCAGCAGCCAAACCCGGAGCTCCTACAATGAGCAGTTCTTC
CASSQTRSSYNEQFF
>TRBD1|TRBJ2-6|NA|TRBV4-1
TGCGCCAGCAGCCAAGGGCCCCCGGGACAGCTATTTGCCGGGGCCAACGTCCTGACTTTC
CASSQGPPGQLFAGANVLTF
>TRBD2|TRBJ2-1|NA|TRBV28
TGTGCCAGCAGTTCGTTTGTAGCGGGGGGCCTGGGTAATGAGCAGTTCTTC
CASSSFVAGGLGNEQFF
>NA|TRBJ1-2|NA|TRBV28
TGTGCCAGCAGTTTAGGCCATGGCTACACCTTC
CASSLGHGYTF
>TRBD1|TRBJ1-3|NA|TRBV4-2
TGTGCCAGCAGCCAAGACCAGGGGGCGACTGGAAACACCATATATTTT
CASSQDQGATGNTIYF
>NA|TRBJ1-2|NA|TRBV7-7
TGTGCTAGCAGCTCCCGTGGAGGCGGAGGCAACTATGGCTACACCTTC
CASSSRGGGGNYGYTF